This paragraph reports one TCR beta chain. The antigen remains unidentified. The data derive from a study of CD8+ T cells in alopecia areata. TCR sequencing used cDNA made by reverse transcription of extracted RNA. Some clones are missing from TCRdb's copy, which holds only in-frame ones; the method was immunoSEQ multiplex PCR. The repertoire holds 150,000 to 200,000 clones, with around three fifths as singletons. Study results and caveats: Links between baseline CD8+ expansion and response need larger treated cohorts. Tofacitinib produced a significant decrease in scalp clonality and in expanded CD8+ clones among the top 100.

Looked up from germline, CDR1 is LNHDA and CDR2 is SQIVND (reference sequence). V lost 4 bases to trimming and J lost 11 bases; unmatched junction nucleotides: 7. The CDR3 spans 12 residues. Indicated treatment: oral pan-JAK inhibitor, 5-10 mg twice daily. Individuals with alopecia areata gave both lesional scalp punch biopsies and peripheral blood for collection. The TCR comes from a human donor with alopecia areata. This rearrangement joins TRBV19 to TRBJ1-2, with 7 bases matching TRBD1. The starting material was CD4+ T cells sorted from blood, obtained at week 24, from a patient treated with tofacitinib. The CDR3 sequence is CASSTRDRIYTF. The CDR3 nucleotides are TGTGCCAGTAGTACCCGGGACAGAATATACACCTTC.